The 31 T cell receptor beta chains below were found in one sample sequenced in a study of technical replicates of blood from a handful of donors. The assay was immunoSEQ multiplex PCR, and TCRdb's table has in-frame clones only and misses some. The table lists roughly 80,000 clones, over 95% of them singletons. Sequencing was carried out using T cells isolated from PBMCs. The receptors shown here come from a human donor in good health.

The V and J genes are TRBV14 and TRBJ2-5, with 11 positions matching TRBD2. Germline loops: CDR1 SGHDN, CDR2 FVKESK. The CDR3 loop spans 15 amino acids. Trimming cost V 4 bases and J 4 bases; bases outside gene matches: 5. CDR3 loop: CASSLNLAGGETQYF. The CDR3 DNA reads as TGTGCCAGCAGCCTTAACCTAGCGGGAGGAGAGACCCAGTACTTC.

The rearrangement uses TRBV30 and TRBJ2-5; D is undetermined. The CDR3 is 13 amino acids. Trimming took 1 base from V and 1 from J, leaving 7 bases between them. Germline CDR1 is GTSNPN and CDR2 is SVGIG (reference sequence). The CDR3 loop is CAWSDISQETQYF. DNA for the CDR3: TGTGCCTGGAGTGACATAAGCCAAGAGACCCAGTACTTC.

The V call is TRBV9, the J call TRBJ1-5; the match to TRBD1 covers 7 bases. The ends lost 4 bases at V and 5 bases at J; junction bases unmatched: 6. There are 14 residues in the CDR3. Germline CDR1 and CDR2: SGDLS and YYNGEE. CDR3 in DNA: TGTGCCAGCAGCTCCGACAGGGCGGATCAGCCCCAGCATTTT. As protein: CASSSDRADQPQHF.

V usage is TRBV11-2 and J usage is TRBJ2-7; 9 nucleotides match TRBD1. The trim removed 6 bases at V and 2 bases at J, leaving 8 bases unmatched. CDR1 is SGHAT, CDR2 FQNNGV, per germline. The CDR3 loop spans 15 amino acids. The CDR3 here is CASREGQGSTYEQYF. The CDR3 DNA follows: TGTGCCAGCAGGGAGGGACAGGGAAGTACCTACGAGCAGTACTTC.

This chain joins TRBV4-1 and TRBJ2-3, with TRBD2 identical over 8 bases. J lost 6 bases, V lost 0 bases, and 8 bases had no gene match. The V gene's germline CDR1 is MGHRA and CDR2 YSYEKL. This CDR3 has 16 amino acids. CDR3 sequence: CASSQEFGRASDTQYF. In DNA, the CDR3 is TGCGCCAGCAGCCAAGAATTCGGGAGGGCCTCGGATACGCAGTATTTT.

The chain is built from TRBV19 and TRBJ1-4; D remains ambiguous. CDR1 is LNHDA and CDR2 is SQIVND in the germline V gene (reference sequence). V lost 5 bases and J 7 bases, leaving 5 bases between the germline ends. The CDR3 is 11 amino acids. The DNA for the CDR3 is TGTGCCAGTAGTTTCGGTGAAAAACTGTTTTTT. Residues: CASSFGEKLFF.

The chain joins TRBV30 to TRBJ2-2; a weak D match, TRBD1 (7 bases). Looked up from germline, CDR1 is GTSNPN and CDR2 is SVGIG (reference sequence). V gave up 4 bases and J gave up 7 bases, with 16 bases separating them. This CDR3 is 14 amino acids long. The CDR3 region has the DNA TGTGCCTGGACCCTGCAGGGGGGTAACGGGGAGCTGTTTTTT. This codes for CAWTLQGGNGELFF.

The chain combines TRBV7-8 with TRBJ2-1; perhaps TRBD1 as D (5 bases). Germline V gene lookup returns CDR1 SGHVS and CDR2 FQNEAQ. The V end was cut by 2 bases, the J end by 4 bases, with 12 bases between. The CDR3 is made up of 15 amino acids. The CDR3 reads CASSLTGHLYNEQFF. The CDR3 region has the DNA TGTGCCAGCAGCTTAACCGGACACCTGTACAATGAGCAGTTCTTC.

The CDR3, as DNA: TGTGCCATCAGACGTTCCAGGGGTACAACTGAAGCTTTCTTT. It translates to CAIRRSRGTTEAFF. V and J are TRBV10-3 and TRBJ1-1; D possibly corresponds to TRBD1 (6 bases). The ends were cut back, 6 bases at V and 5 bases at J, with 16 bases in the middle. The CDR3 spans 14 residues. The germline CDR1 and CDR2 sequences are ENHRY and SYGVKD.

This chain joins TRBV10-3 and TRBJ2-7; tentatively, D is TRBD2 (5 bases). Germline CDR1 and CDR2: ENHRY and SYGVKD. CDR3 length: 14 residues. Trimming took 9 bases from V and 0 from J, leaving 15 bases between them. The DNA of the CDR3 is TGTGCCATAACCCGGGGTCCCAGCTCCTACGAGCAGTACTTC. It specifies CAITRGPSSYEQYF.

V gene TRBV14 combines with J gene TRBJ2-1; D remains ambiguous. V was pared by 1 base and J by 5 bases, with 6 bases between. CDR3 length: 13 amino acids. The germline gives CDR1 SGHDN, CDR2 FVKESK. The CDR3 nucleotides read TGTGCCAGCAGCCAAGTTGTAAACAATGAGCAGTTCTTC. Its protein is CASSQVVNNEQFF.

The rearrangement links TRBV2 to TRBJ2-3; TRBD2 is a possible D gene (6 bases). V was trimmed by 6 bases and J by 3 bases, leaving 7 bases between them. The CDR3 has 12 residues. CDR1 SNHLY and CDR2 FYNNEI come from the germline V gene. The CDR3 sequence is CASREGTDTQYF. In DNA form, the CDR3 reads TGTGCCAGCAGGGAGGGGACAGATACGCAGTATTTT.

This chain links TRBV28 with TRBJ2-3; 11 bases agree with TRBD2. The CDR3 loop spans 14 amino acids. Germline values: CDR1 MDHEN, CDR2 SYDVKM. Trimming took 6 bases from V and 4 from J; bases not matched to a gene: 3. CDR3 loop: CASRTSGKSDTQYF. The CDR3 DNA is TGTGCCAGCAGGACTAGCGGGAAGTCAGATACGCAGTATTTT.

This chain uses TRBV6-5 with TRBJ2-2, with 15 bases matching TRBD2. The CDR3 runs to 15 residues. V trimming: 6 bases; J trimming: 6 bases; junction bases outside the gene matches: 2. Germline CDR1 and CDR2: MNHEY and SVGAGI. The CDR3 nucleotides are TGTGCCAGCAGAAGGACTAGCGGGAGGGCCGGGGAGCTGTTTTTT. This encodes CASRRTSGRAGELFF.

The chain uses TRBV19 and TRBJ2-1; D gene unclear. Germline CDR1 LNHDA, CDR2 SQIVND (reference sequence). Between the trimmed V and J ends, which lost 4 bases and 6 bases, there was a span of 10 bases. The CDR3 spans 13 residues. DNA for the CDR3: TGTGCCAGTAGTAATCCGGGTCCCAATGAGCAGTTCTTC. Its protein is CASSNPGPNEQFF.

As regards this clone: The conserved final phenylalanine or tryptophan is absent from the CDR3, which likely points to a read error. The DNA is omitted, as the CDR3 cannot be located on it reliably, and the CDR3 follows TCRdb's listing. This chain's CDR3 is CASTSTIGAGA. This rearrangement joins TRBV7-6 to TRBJ2-4; the table's D call TRBD2 went unverified against the DNA. Germline lookup yields CDR1 SGHVS and CDR2 FNYEAQ. The CDR3 extends over 11 residues, inclusive of both ends.

The V and J genes are TRBV19 and TRBJ2-2; 8 positions match TRBD1. The V gene's germline CDR1 is LNHDA and CDR2 SQIVND (reference sequence). J lost 3 bases, V lost 7 bases, and 4 bases had no gene match. This CDR3 region has 14 residues. CDR3 loop: CASIDRGDTGELFF. In DNA form, the CDR3 reads TGTGCCAGTATTGACAGGGGAGACACCGGGGAGCTGTTTTTT.

This chain joins TRBV7-6 and TRBJ2-7; TRBD2 is a possible D gene (5 bases). The CDR3 runs to 14 residues. V lost 2 bases and J 5 bases, leaving 13 bases between the germline ends. From germline, CDR1 is SGHVS and CDR2 FNYEAQ. CDR3 nucleotides: TGTGCCAGCAGCTTACGAGGGAGAGCCGACGAGCAGTACTTC. Its protein is CASSLRGRADEQYF.

This chain's CDR3 is CASSPLWEEQFF. The CDR3 DNA reads as TGTGCCAGCAGCCCCCTTTGGGAGGAGCAGTTCTTC. The chain is built from TRBV9 and TRBJ2-1, with a tentative D call TRBD2 (5 bases). CDR1 SGDLS and CDR2 YYNGEE come from the germline V gene. V was cut by 4 bases and J by 10 bases, with 12 bases left in between. The CDR3 totals 12 residues.

The gene calls are TRBV28 and TRBJ1-3; TRBD1 agrees at 7 bases. V dropped 5 bases and J dropped 0; count of bases not matched to a gene: 10. Germline CDR1 is MDHEN and CDR2 is SYDVKM. This CDR3 region has 17 residues. CDR3 sequence: CASSDVRGTASGNTIYF. In nucleotides, the CDR3 is TGTGCCAGCAGTGACGTAAGGGGGACAGCCTCTGGAAACACCATATATTTT.

This chain uses TRBV7-2 with TRBJ1-3, with D perhaps TRBD1 (5 bases). The CDR3 length is 15 residues. The V and J ends lost 5 bases and 1 base respectively, with 12 bases between them. The germline gives CDR1 SGHTA, CDR2 FQGNSA. This chain's CDR3 is CASSPTGGSGNTIYF. CDR3 nucleotide sequence: TGTGCCAGCAGCCCTACGGGGGGTTCTGGAAACACCATATATTTT.

This chain uses TRBV5-5 with TRBJ1-2, with a possible D match to TRBD1 (6 bases). The CDR3 contains 14 residues. CDR1 SGHKS and CDR2 YYEKEE come from the germline V gene (reference sequence). With 4 bases removed from V and 3 bases from J, the gap between germline ends came to 13 bases. CDR3 residues: CASSKAWTDYGYTF. The CDR3 coding sequence is TGTGCCAGCAGCAAGGCTTGGACAGACTATGGCTACACCTTC.

The CDR3 DNA follows: TGTGCCAGCAGTTTAGACGGGGACAGGATTCTCTACGAGCAGTACTTC. This gives the protein CASSLDGDRILYEQYF. V gene TRBV27 combines with J gene TRBJ2-7; the match to TRBD1 covers 8 bases. Germline lookup yields CDR1 MNHEY and CDR2 SMNVEV (reference sequence). The CDR3 covers 16 residues. Trimming removed 2 bases from V and 3 bases from J; junction bases left unmatched: 9.

The V and J genes are TRBV29-1 and TRBJ2-5; D may be TRBD1 (5 bases). The ends were cut back, 4 bases at V and 3 bases at J, with 9 bases in the middle. CDR1 is SQVTM and CDR2 is ANQGSEA in the germline V gene. This CDR3 comprises 12 residues. DNA of the CDR3: TGCAGCGTTGGCAGGGTGGAAGAGACCCAGTACTTC. It specifies CSVGRVEETQYF.

The chain links TRBV6-6 to TRBJ1-4, with 7 bases fitting TRBD1. With 6 bases clipped from V and 3 bases from J, the junction kept 7 bases outside the gene matches. Germline V gives CDR1 MNHNY, CDR2 SVGAGI (reference sequence). The CDR3 runs to 15 residues. The CDR3 nucleotides are TGTGCCAGCAGCTTAAATCAGGGGGCTAATGAAAAACTGTTTTTT. Protein product: CASSLNQGANEKLFF.

CDR3: CALGGGNTIYF. CDR3 nucleotides: TGTGCCTTGGGGGGGGGAAACACCATATATTTT. The chain couples TRBV28 to TRBJ1-3, with D possibly matching TRBD1 (5 bases). The germline V and J ends were trimmed by 11 bases and 4 bases, with 9 bases remaining between them. Per germline, CDR1 MDHEN and CDR2 SYDVKM. The CDR3 has 11 residues.

This sequence joins TRBV7-2 and TRBJ1-2; 9 positions match TRBD1. The germline gives CDR1 SGHTA, CDR2 FQGNSA. V was clipped by 5 bases and J by 5 bases; unmatched bases: 9. There are 15 residues in the CDR3. CDR3 DNA: TGTGCCAGCAGCCCTCGGACAGGGGATCGGTATGGCTACACCTTC. Protein product: CASSPRTGDRYGYTF.

V and J are TRBV28 and TRBJ1-1, with D uncertain. Germline CDR1 MDHEN, CDR2 SYDVKM. V gave up 2 bases and J gave up 0 bases, with 7 bases separating them. This CDR3 has 14 amino acids. The CDR3 DNA sequence: TGTGCCAGCAGTTTACCCTATATGAACACTGAAGCTTTCTTT. This translates into CASSLPYMNTEAFF. The full variable domain, in which reference TRBV28 and TRBJ1-1 provide the parts outside the CDR3, is DVKVTQSSRYLVKRTGEKVFLECVQDMDHENMFWYRQDPGLGLRLIYFSYDVKMKEKGDIPEGYSVSREKKERFSLILESASTNQTSMYLCASSLPYMNTEAFFGQGTRLTVV.

V gene TRBV11-3 combines with J gene TRBJ1-4; D is undetermined. Germline loops: CDR1 SGHNT, CDR2 YENEEA. The CDR3 has 16 amino acids. V was trimmed by 0 bases and J by 1 base, leaving 9 bases between them. The CDR3 loop reads CASSLDSGVTNEKLFF. CDR3 in DNA: TGTGCCAGCAGCTTAGATTCCGGGGTAACTAATGAAAAACTGTTTTTT. Complete variable domain (other parts from reference TRBV11-3 and TRBJ1-4): EAGVVQSPRYKIIEKKQPVAFWCNPISGHNTLYWYLQNLGQGPELLIRYENEEAVDDSQLPKDRFSAERLKGVDSTLKIQPAELGDSAVYLCASSLDSGVTNEKLFFGSGTQLSVL.

The chain uses TRBV19 and TRBJ2-3; possible D gene TRBD1, 5 bases. Germline lookup yields CDR1 LNHDA and CDR2 SQIVND (reference sequence). The CDR3 is made up of 11 amino acids. V shed 5 bases and J shed 6 bases, with 6 bases lying between them. The CDR3 region is CASSSGDTQYF. CDR3 sequence (DNA): TGTGCCAGTAGTTCAGGGGATACGCAGTATTTT.

The chain carries TRBV4-2 and TRBJ1-2; tentative D call: TRBD1 (5 bases). V lost 0 bases and J 6 bases, leaving 17 bases between the germline ends. The length of the CDR3 is 16 residues. Germline V gene sequence: CDR1 LGHNA, CDR2 YNFKEQ. The CDR3 DNA is TGTGCCAGCAGCCAAGACGGTGTCCGGGGGAGTGATGGCTACACCTTC. Translation: CASSQDGVRGSDGYTF.